Below are 8 T cell receptor beta chains sequenced from a single sample in a study of shared clonotypes between healthy human individuals. TCRdb's table, derived via immunoSEQ multiplex PCR, lists solely in-frame clones and lacks some. This table holds about 1 million clones, 60% to 80% found once. Sample: memory CD4+ T cells sorted from blood. Sample subset: CD45RA-negative fraction. The receptors originated from a man aged 18 to 30 in good health.

The DNA for the CDR3 is TGTGCCAGCAGCCGACTAGCGGGAGAAACGGAGACCCAGTACTTC. Amino acid sequence: CASSRLAGETETQYF. J is TRBJ2-5 and V is TRBV6-5; TRBD2 matches at 12 bases. Germline CDR1 MNHEY, CDR2 SVGAGI. The V segment lost 6 bases and the J segment 5 bases; nucleotides outside the gene matches: 7. The CDR3 spans 15 residues.

This clone has more than one count but fewer than ten. The V and J genes are TRBV14 and TRBJ2-7; no definite D call. Trimming removed 1 base from V and 5 bases from J, with 3 bases in between. Per germline, CDR1 SGHDN and CDR2 FVKESK. The CDR3 extends over 11 amino acids. CDR3 residues: CASSQVHEQYF. The CDR3 bases are TGTGCCAGCAGCCAAGTCCACGAGCAGTACTTC.

The chain combines TRBV5-1 with TRBJ1-2, with D hard to call. The V end lost 4 bases, the J end lost 4 bases, and 11 bases lay between the germline ends. This CDR3 contains 13 residues. Germline loops: CDR1 SGHRS, CDR2 YFSETQ. The CDR3 region has the DNA TGCGCCAGCAGCCAAGACGGGAGCTATGGCTACACCTTC. Its translation: CASSQDGSYGYTF.

The chain is built from TRBV29-1 and TRBJ1-1; 7 bases are shared with TRBD1. CDR1 and CDR2 (germline): SQVTM, ANQGSEA. V dropped 8 bases and J dropped 3; count of bases not matched to a gene: 9. The CDR3 is 13 amino acids. CDR3 in DNA: TGCAGCTTGCGACAGGGTGGGGACACTGAAGCTTTCTTT. Residues: CSLRQGGDTEAFF.

This chain connects TRBV28 to TRBJ2-7; D gene ambiguous. Germline V lookup: CDR1 MDHEN, CDR2 SYDVKM. The V end was cut by 8 bases, the J end by 5 bases, with 25 bases between. The CDR3 length is 16 residues. The CDR3 is CASPPSMTPRFHEQYF. CDR3 nucleotide sequence: TGTGCCAGCCCGCCCTCCATGACGCCGAGGTTCCACGAGCAGTACTTC.

The rearrangement joins TRBV4-1 to TRBJ1-4; 8 nucleotides align to TRBD1. Looked up from germline, CDR1 is MGHRA and CDR2 is YSYEKL. The junction had 6 bases not matched to a gene; V was cut back by 6 bases and J by 3 bases. There are 15 residues in the CDR3. The CDR3 loop reads CASRLNRGANEKLFF. Written as DNA, the CDR3 is TGCGCCAGCAGACTGAACAGGGGGGCTAATGAAAAACTGTTTTTT.

This clone was recorded a few times. Distinct nucleotide sequences in the sample also encode this CDR3. The CDR3 region is CASSPPGQSYEQYF. In DNA, the CDR3 is TGTGCCAGCTCACCACCGGGACAGTCCTACGAGCAGTACTTC. The rearrangement uses TRBV18 and TRBJ2-7; the match to TRBD1 covers 7 bases. Trimming at V came to 0 bases and at J to 1 base, leaving 0 bases not matched to a gene. In germline, CDR1 is KGHSH, CDR2 LQKENI. The CDR3 has 14 residues. The complete variable domain, with remaining parts taken from reference TRBV18 and TRBJ2-7, reads NAGVMQNPRHLVRRRGQEARLRCSPMKGHSHVYWYRQLPEEGLKFMVYLQKENIIDESGMPKERFSAEFPKEGPSILRIQQVVRGDSAAYFCASSPPGQSYEQYFGPGTRLTVT.

The chain combines TRBV19 with TRBJ2-3, with D unresolved. Germline lookup yields CDR1 LNHDA and CDR2 SQIVND (reference sequence). The CDR3 length is 13 residues. Trimming cost V 6 bases and J 0 bases, with 7 bases left between them. CDR3: CASRKHSTDTQYF. As DNA, the CDR3 is TGTGCCAGTAGGAAGCATAGCACAGATACGCAGTATTTT.